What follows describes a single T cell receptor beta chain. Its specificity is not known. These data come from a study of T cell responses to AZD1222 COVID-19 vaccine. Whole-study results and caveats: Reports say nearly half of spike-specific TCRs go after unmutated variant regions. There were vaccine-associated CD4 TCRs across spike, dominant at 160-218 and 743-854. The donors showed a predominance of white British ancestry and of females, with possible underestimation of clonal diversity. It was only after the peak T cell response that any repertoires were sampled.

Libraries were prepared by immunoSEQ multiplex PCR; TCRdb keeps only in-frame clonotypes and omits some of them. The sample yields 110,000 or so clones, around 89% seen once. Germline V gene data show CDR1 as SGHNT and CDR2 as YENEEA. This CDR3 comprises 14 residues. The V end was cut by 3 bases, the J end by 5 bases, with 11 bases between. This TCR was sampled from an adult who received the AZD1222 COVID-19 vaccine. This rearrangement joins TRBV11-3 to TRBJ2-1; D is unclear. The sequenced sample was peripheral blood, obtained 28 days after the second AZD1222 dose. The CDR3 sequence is CASSLSRSNNEQFF. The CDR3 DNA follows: TGTGCCAGCAGCTTGTCCAGAAGCAACAATGAGCAGTTCTTC.